The source of this T cell receptor beta chain is a study of immune evolution from preneoplasia to lung adenocarcinoma. Study context: HLA loss of heterozygosity: 7% AIS, about 15% MIA, 30% to 35% ADC, none AAH. Study-wide findings and caveats: From normal lung to invasive adenocarcinoma, top clone frequencies appeared to decrease. Later-stage lesions seemingly showed higher T cell density and diversity than normal lung.

Some clones are missing from TCRdb's copy, which holds only in-frame ones; the method was immunoSEQ multiplex PCR. The sample consists of about 9,100 clones, around four fifths of them appearing once. Concerning this clone: Its antigen is undetermined.

In germline, CDR1 is MDHEN, CDR2 SYDVKM. This CDR3 has 15 amino acids. The V gene end was trimmed by 5 bases and the J gene end by 3 bases; junction bases not matched to a gene: 5. The chain combines TRBV28 with TRBJ2-7; 12 bases are a match to TRBD2. This TCR was recovered from a person aged 65-85 years with lung adenocarcinoma. The material sequenced was FFPE lung adenocarcinoma in situ tissue. The CDR3: CASSAILAGGYEQYF. Here the CDR3 DNA reads TGTGCCAGCAGTGCGATACTAGCGGGGGGCTACGAGCAGTACTTC.